This section outlines one TCR beta chain sequence together with its context. The data stem from a study of blood T cell repertoires in COVID-19. Per the study methods: Amplified reference gene primers provided the basis for estimating nucleated cell counts. Sequenced by immunoSEQ multiplex PCR; TCRdb stores in-frame clones only, minus some. V, J and clone size are taken as reported in that table, and D and trimming were inferred from the DNA itself. The sample includes 270,000 or so clones, 85% seen only once; the top ten take about 7%. The V and J ends lost 3 bases and 5 bases, in that order; junction bases with no gene match: 5. The CDR3 covers 14 residues. Germline V CDR1 and CDR2: SGHRS, YFSETQ.

This clonotype originated in a woman in her fifties or sixties who had been exposed to COVID-19. The gene calls are TRBV5-1 and TRBJ2-7, with 10 bases fitting TRBD1. The sample comprised PBMCs or T cells enriched from blood (not recorded which). The CDR3 region is CASSSGQGLDEQYF. The CDR3 coding sequence is TGCGCCAGCAGCTCGGGACAGGGGCTAGACGAGCAGTACTTC.